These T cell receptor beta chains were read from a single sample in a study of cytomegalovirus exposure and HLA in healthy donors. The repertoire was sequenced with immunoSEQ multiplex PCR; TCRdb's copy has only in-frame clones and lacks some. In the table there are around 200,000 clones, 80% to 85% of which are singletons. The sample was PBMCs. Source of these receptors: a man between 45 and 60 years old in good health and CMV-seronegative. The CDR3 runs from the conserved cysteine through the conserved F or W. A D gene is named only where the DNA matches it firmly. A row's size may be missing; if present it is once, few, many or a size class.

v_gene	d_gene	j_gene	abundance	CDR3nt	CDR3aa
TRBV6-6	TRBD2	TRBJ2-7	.	TGTGCCAGCAGTACACTGCTAGCGGGAGGATTCTACGAGCAGTACTTC	CASSTLLAGGFYEQYF
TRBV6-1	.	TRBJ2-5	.	TGTGCCAGCAGTGTGCTCCCGGAGCAGTACTTC	CASSVLPEQYF
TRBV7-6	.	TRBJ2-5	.	TGTGCCAGCGGCCGGGATGTGCCCGAGACCCAGTACTTC	CASGRDVPETQYF
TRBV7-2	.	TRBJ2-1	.	TGTGCCAGCAGCCCGCCCCCTAGCTACAATGAGCAGTTCTTC	CASSPPPSYNEQFF
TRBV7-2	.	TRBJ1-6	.	TGTGCCAGCAGCCTACGGACAGCCCAAAATTCACCCCTCCACTTT	CASSLRTAQNSPLHF
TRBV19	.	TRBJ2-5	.	TGTGCCAGTAGCTACGGACACGTCGGGGAGACCCAGTACTTC	CASSYGHVGETQYF
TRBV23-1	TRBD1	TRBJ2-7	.	TGCGCCAGCAGTAAGGGACAGGGTGTTTTCTACGAGCAGTACTTC	CASSKGQGVFYEQYF
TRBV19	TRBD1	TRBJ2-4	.	TGTGCCAGTACCCTAGGGGGCGCGAGGAACATTCAGTACTTC	CASTLGGARNIQYF
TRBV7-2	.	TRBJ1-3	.	TGTGCCAGCACCCGCCCCGGGAACACCATATATTTT	CASTRPGNTIYF
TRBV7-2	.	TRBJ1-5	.	TGTGCCAGCAGCTCCATAGGCGGGTTGAGCAATCAGCCCCAGCATTTT	CASSSIGGLSNQPQHF
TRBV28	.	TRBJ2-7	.	TGTGCCAGCAGTCCTACTTTAGCCTACGAGCAGTACTTC	CASSPTLAYEQYF
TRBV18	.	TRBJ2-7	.	TGTGCCAGCTCACTAACCGAGAGGTACCAGTACTTC	CASSLTERYQYF
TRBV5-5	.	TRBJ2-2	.	TGTGCCAGCAGCTCCTTAATGGGAGCGGGGAACACCGGGGAGCTGTTTTTT	CASSSLMGAGNTGELFF
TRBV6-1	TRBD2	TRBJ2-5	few	TGTGCCAGCAGGGTAGCGGGAGAGACCCAGTACTTC	CASRVAGETQYF
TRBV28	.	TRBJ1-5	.	TGTGCCAGCACCCCGGGAGGGCTCAATCAGCCCCAGCATTTT	CASTPGGLNQPQHF
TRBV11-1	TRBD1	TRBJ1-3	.	TGTGCCAGCAGCTCTATTGGGACAGCCTCTGGAAACACCATATATTTT	CASSSIGTASGNTIYF
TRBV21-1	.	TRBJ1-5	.	TGTGCCAGCAGCCCTAGATGGGACAGAGCTAGCAATCAGCCCCAGCATTTT	CASSPRWDRASNQPQHF
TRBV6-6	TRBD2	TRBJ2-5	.	TGTGCCAGCGGTCGGCTAGCGGGAGAGACCCAGTACTTC	CASGRLAGETQYF
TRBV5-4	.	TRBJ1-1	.	TGTGCCAGCAGCTTGAGAATGGGCTTGAACACTGAAGCTTTCTTT	CASSLRMGLNTEAFF
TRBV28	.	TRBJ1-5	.	TGTGCCAGCAGTTTAAGATCACAGGCCGGTGTTCAGCCCCAGCATTTT	CASSLRSQAGVQPQHF
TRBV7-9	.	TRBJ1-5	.	TGTGCCAGCAGCCCGACCGGACAGTATAGCAATCAGCCCCAGCATTTT	CASSPTGQYSNQPQHF
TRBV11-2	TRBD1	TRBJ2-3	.	TGTGCCAGCAGCCCCCGACAGGGACCAGATACGCAGTATTTT	CASSPRQGPDTQYF
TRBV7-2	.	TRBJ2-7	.	TGTGCCAGCAAAGACGGCAGGGTTGGCTCCTACGAGCAGTACTTC	CASKDGRVGSYEQYF
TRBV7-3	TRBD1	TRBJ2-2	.	TGTGCCAGCAGCTTAAAGGACAGGCCACTCAACACCGGGGAGCTGTTTTTT	CASSLKDRPLNTGELFF
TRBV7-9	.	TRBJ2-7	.	TGTGCCAGCAGCTTAGGTGGAGTAATCTACGAGCAGTACTTC	CASSLGGVIYEQYF
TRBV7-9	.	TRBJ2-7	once	TGTGCCAGCAGCCCGATTCCTCCCCCACTCGAGCAGTACTTC	CASSPIPPPLEQYF
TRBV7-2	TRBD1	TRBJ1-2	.	TGTGCCAGCAGCACCCAGAGACAGGGGGCTAACTATGGCTACACCTTC	CASSTQRQGANYGYTF
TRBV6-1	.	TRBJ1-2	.	TGTGCCAGCACGTCCGGGTTTTATGGCTACACCTTC	CASTSGFYGYTF
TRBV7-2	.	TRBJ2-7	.	TGTGCCAGCAGCCGCCTCACGGGGGTGCTCGAGCAGTACTTC	CASSRLTGVLEQYF
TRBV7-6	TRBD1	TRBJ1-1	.	TGTGCCAGCAGCCCCCGCGGACAGGTAAACACTGAAGCTTTCTTT	CASSPRGQVNTEAFF
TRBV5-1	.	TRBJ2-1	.	TGCGCCAGCAGCTTTACTCCCCAGGGGAATGAGCAGTTCTTC	CASSFTPQGNEQFF
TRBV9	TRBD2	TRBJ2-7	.	TGTGCCAGCAGCGTGGGACTAGCGGGGGTGCCCTCCTACGAGCAGTACTTC	CASSVGLAGVPSYEQYF
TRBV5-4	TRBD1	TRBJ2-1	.	TGTGCCAGCAGGGACGGACAGGGGGCGCGGAATGAGCAGTTCTTC	CASRDGQGARNEQFF
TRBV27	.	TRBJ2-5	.	TGTGCCAGCAGTTTCTACGGGGAGGAGACCCAGTACTTC	CASSFYGEETQYF
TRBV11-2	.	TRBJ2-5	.	TGTGCCAGCAGCTTAGGAACAGGGGGGGCGTACTTC	CASSLGTGGAYF
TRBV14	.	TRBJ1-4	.	TGTGCCAGCAGCCACGCGCGGGGGGGGACTAATGAAAAACTGTTTTTT	CASSHARGGTNEKLFF
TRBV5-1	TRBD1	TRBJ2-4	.	TGCGCCAGCAGCCCAACAGGGGGGAAGATTCAGTACTTC	CASSPTGGKIQYF
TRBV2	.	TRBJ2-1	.	TGTGCCAGCAGTGAACAGGTAGGGGGATACAATGAGCAGTTCTTC	CASSEQVGGYNEQFF
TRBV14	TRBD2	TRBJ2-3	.	TGTGCCACCTATGGGGGGAGCGGGAGGCCTAGCGGGGATACGCAGTATTTT	CATYGGSGRPSGDTQYF
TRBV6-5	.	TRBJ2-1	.	TGTGCCAGCAGTTACTCCCAGACTACTAATGAGCAGTTCTTC	CASSYSQTTNEQFF
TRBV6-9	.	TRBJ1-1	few	TGTGCCAGCAGTTTGAGCACTGAAGCTTTCTTT	CASSLSTEAFF
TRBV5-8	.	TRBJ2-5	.	TGTGCCAGCAGCTTGGGTGGAGGGGCCCAGTACTTC	CASSLGGGAQYF
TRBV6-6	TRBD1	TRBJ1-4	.	TGTGCCAGCAGTAACTCAGGGGGCGCGGGTAATGAAAAACTGTTTTTT	CASSNSGGAGNEKLFF
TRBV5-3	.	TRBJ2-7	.	TGTGCCAGAAAAATCCCGACAGGACCCTACGAGCAGTACTTC	CARKIPTGPYEQYF
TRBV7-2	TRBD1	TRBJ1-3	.	TGTGCCAGCAGCTTCGCTACAGGGGTGGGAAACACCATATATTTT	CASSFATGVGNTIYF
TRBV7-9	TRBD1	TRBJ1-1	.	TGTTCCCTAAACTTACAGGGGGACACCGTCGGCACTGAAGCTTTCTTT	CSLNLQGDTVGTEAFF
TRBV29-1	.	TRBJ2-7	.	TGCAGCGCCCGGGCCGGGCAGGGGGGATACGAGCAGTACTTC	CSARAGQGGYEQYF
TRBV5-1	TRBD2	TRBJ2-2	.	TGCGCCAGCAGCTTCACCACGGGACTAACAACCACCGGGGAGCTGTTTTTT	CASSFTTGLTTTGELFF
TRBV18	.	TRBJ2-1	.	TGTGCCAGCTCACTAGATCGAGATGAGCAGTTCTTC	CASSLDRDEQFF
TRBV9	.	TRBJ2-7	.	TGTGCCAGCAGCGTCCGGGACATGGGACCCTACGAGCAGTACTTC	CASSVRDMGPYEQYF
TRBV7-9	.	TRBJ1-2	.	TGTGCCAGCAGCTTAGGGGCTAATCTGGGTGGCTACACCTTC	CASSLGANLGGYTF
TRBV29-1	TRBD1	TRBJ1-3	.	TGCAGCGTCCCCGGTCCAGGGGGTTCCTCTTTCTCTGGAAACACCATATATTTT	CSVPGPGGSSFSGNTIYF
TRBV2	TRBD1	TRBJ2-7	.	TGTGCCAGCAGTCGGACAGGGCGTCCCAACTCGTACGAGCAGTACTTC	CASSRTGRPNSYEQYF
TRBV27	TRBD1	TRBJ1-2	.	TGTGCCAGCAGTTTATTGGGGACAGGGGGCGAGAAAGGAGGCTACACCTTC	CASSLLGTGGEKGGYTF
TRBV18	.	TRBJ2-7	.	TGTGCCAGCTCACCACAGACAGACTCCTACGAGCAGTACTTC	CASSPQTDSYEQYF